This TCR beta chain comes out of a study of cytomegalovirus exposure and HLA in healthy donors. Study-wide findings and caveats: An analysis that was carried out later associated some 17,000 TCR beta sequences with HLA alleles at 0.05 false discovery rate. Later on, analysis showed that most CMV-associated TCR beta chains appeared to be HLA-restricted.

PCR involved 60 Vbeta and 13 Jbeta primers. The assay was immunoSEQ multiplex PCR, and TCRdb's table has in-frame clones only and misses some. The sample records approximately 120,000 clones, more than 65% being singletons. Notes on this clone: Its matching antigen is unknown.

CDR3 size: 15 residues. The ends were cut back, 6 bases at V and 6 bases at J, with 18 bases in the middle. Germline assignment: CDR1 SGHAT and CDR2 FQDESV (reference sequence). The material sequenced was PBMCs. The receptor comes from a man younger than 35 in good health and CMV-seronegative. V is TRBV11-1 and J is TRBJ2-1, with D possibly TRBD2 on 6 matching bases. The CDR3 region is CASSLGRVGGNEQFF. For the CDR3, the DNA is TGTGCCAGCAGTCTCGGACGCGTGGGGGGCAATGAGCAGTTCTTC.